This is a list of T cell receptor beta chains from one sample in a study of CD8+ T cells in alopecia areata. The data were produced by immunoSEQ multiplex PCR, yet TCRdb's version contains in-frame clones alone and is incomplete. The sample lists approximately 190,000 clones; 58% were seen once. Material: CD4+ T cells sorted from blood, obtained at week 24, from a patient treated with tofacitinib. All receptors derive from a human donor with alopecia areata. Each CDR3 is given with its conserved first and last residue. D genes are given only for firm matches. Clone size, where shown, is once, few, many, or a class for clones that have expanded.

d_gene: NA; abundance: NA; j_gene: TRBJ2-5; v_gene: TRBV11-1; CDR3nt: TGTGCCAGCAGCGTCCGCCGGGACTCCGAAGAGACCCAGTACTTC; CDR3aa: CASSVRRDSEETQYF
d_gene: NA; abundance: few; j_gene: TRBJ1-5; v_gene: TRBV29-1; CDR3nt: TGCAGCGCCCGCTATGAGAACCAGCCCCAGCATTTT; CDR3aa: CSARYENQPQHF
d_gene: NA; abundance: few; j_gene: TRBJ2-3; v_gene: TRBV7-3; CDR3nt: TGTGCCAGCAGCTTAGACTACACAGATACGCAGTATTTT; CDR3aa: CASSLDYTDTQYF
d_gene: NA; abundance: NA; j_gene: TRBJ2-5; v_gene: TRBV27; CDR3nt: TGTGCCAGCAGTTTCCGACGGTGGGGAGAGACCCAGTACTTC; CDR3aa: CASSFRRWGETQYF
d_gene: NA; abundance: NA; j_gene: TRBJ2-5; v_gene: TRBV5-4; CDR3nt: TGTGCCAGCTACCCCCGCCCGGAACAAGAGACCCAGTACTTC; CDR3aa: CASYPRPEQETQYF
d_gene: NA; abundance: NA; j_gene: TRBJ2-5; v_gene: TRBV19; CDR3nt: TGTGCCAGTAGTACCGGGACACAAGAGACCCAGTACTTC; CDR3aa: CASSTGTQETQYF
d_gene: NA; abundance: NA; j_gene: TRBJ2-5; v_gene: TRBV27; CDR3nt: TGTGCCAGCAGTTTAACCTTTGGGGAGACCCAGTACTTC; CDR3aa: CASSLTFGETQYF
d_gene: NA; abundance: NA; j_gene: TRBJ1-4; v_gene: TRBV29-1; CDR3nt: TGCAGCGTGTTAGGGAGGTCTAATGAAAAACTGTTTTTT; CDR3aa: CSVLGRSNEKLFF
d_gene: NA; abundance: few; j_gene: TRBJ1-1; v_gene: TRBV14; CDR3nt: TGTGCCAGCAGTCGCAACATAGGGACCACTGAAGCTTTCTTT; CDR3aa: CASSRNIGTTEAFF
d_gene: NA; abundance: few; j_gene: TRBJ1-1; v_gene: TRBV14; CDR3nt: TGTGCCAGCAGCCAATATCTGGAAGAGGAAGCTTTCTTT; CDR3aa: CASSQYLEEEAFF
d_gene: TRBD2; abundance: once; j_gene: TRBJ2-3; v_gene: TRBV27; CDR3nt: TGTGCCAGCAGTCTAGCGGATTTCGCAGATACGCAGTATTTT; CDR3aa: CASSLADFADTQYF
d_gene: TRBD1; abundance: few; j_gene: TRBJ1-4; v_gene: TRBV4-3; CDR3nt: TGCGCCAGCAGCCAAGGGGACAGAAGTAATGAAAAACTGTTTTTT; CDR3aa: CASSQGDRSNEKLFF
d_gene: TRBD1; abundance: few; j_gene: TRBJ1-2; v_gene: TRBV7-2; CDR3nt: TGTGCCAGCAGCGAAGGGACAGGGGCGGGCGGCTACACCTTC; CDR3aa: CASSEGTGAGGYTF
d_gene: TRBD2; abundance: NA; j_gene: TRBJ2-5; v_gene: TRBV5-1; CDR3nt: TGCGCCAGCAGCGAGGGACTAGCGGGAGGAGAGACCCAGTACTTC; CDR3aa: CASSEGLAGGETQYF
d_gene: TRBD2; abundance: few; j_gene: TRBJ2-3; v_gene: TRBV30; CDR3nt: TGTGCCTGGAGTCCCCGACTAGCGGGGAGCACAGATACGCAGTATTTT; CDR3aa: CAWSPRLAGSTDTQYF
d_gene: NA; abundance: NA; j_gene: TRBJ2-5; v_gene: TRBV5-1; CDR3nt: TGCGCCAGCAGCTTGGAATCAGGGGGAGGGGAGACCCAGTACTTC; CDR3aa: CASSLESGGGETQYF
d_gene: TRBD1; abundance: NA; j_gene: TRBJ2-3; v_gene: TRBV5-6; CDR3nt: TGTGCCAGCACCCGGGACAGGGCTCGCACAGATACGCAGTATTTT; CDR3aa: CASTRDRARTDTQYF
d_gene: NA; abundance: NA; j_gene: TRBJ1-1; v_gene: TRBV30; CDR3nt: TGTGCCTGGAGACGCATGGGAGGGTTGAACACTGAAGCTTTCTTT; CDR3aa: CAWRRMGGLNTEAFF
d_gene: NA; abundance: few; j_gene: TRBJ2-3; v_gene: TRBV7-9; CDR3nt: TGTGCCAGCAGCTTAGGGGGCTTGGGCACAGATACGCAGTATTTT; CDR3aa: CASSLGGLGTDTQYF
d_gene: NA; abundance: few; j_gene: TRBJ2-1; v_gene: TRBV19; CDR3nt: TGTGCCAGTAGTAGAGGCGTCGGTGAGCAGTTCTTC; CDR3aa: CASSRGVGEQFF
d_gene: NA; abundance: many; j_gene: TRBJ2-3; v_gene: TRBV5-1; CDR3nt: TGCGCCAGCAGCTTCGGGCGGGACTCCAGCACAGATACGCAGTATTTT; CDR3aa: CASSFGRDSSTDTQYF
d_gene: NA; abundance: NA; j_gene: TRBJ1-5; v_gene: TRBV2; CDR3nt: TGTGCCAGCAGTGAAACACAGCAGCCCCAGCATTTT; CDR3aa: CASSETQQPQHF
d_gene: NA; abundance: NA; j_gene: TRBJ2-7; v_gene: TRBV30; CDR3nt: TGTGCCTGGAGGGCCGGGTACGACGAGCAGTACTTC; CDR3aa: CAWRAGYDEQYF
d_gene: NA; abundance: NA; j_gene: TRBJ2-5; v_gene: TRBV7-2; CDR3nt: TGTGCCAGCAGCGGGTACCAAGAGACCCAGTACTTC; CDR3aa: CASSGYQETQYF
d_gene: TRBD2; abundance: NA; j_gene: TRBJ2-7; v_gene: TRBV7-2; CDR3nt: TGTGCCAGCAGCTTAGTGCGGAGCGGGGGGGCTATCTCCTACGAGCAGTACTTC; CDR3aa: CASSLVRSGGAISYEQYF
d_gene: NA; abundance: few; j_gene: TRBJ1-1; v_gene: TRBV6-5; CDR3nt: TGTGCCAGCAGTTATACCGGGGGGTCTGAAGCTTTCTTT; CDR3aa: CASSYTGGSEAFF
d_gene: NA; abundance: NA; j_gene: TRBJ2-5; v_gene: TRBV27; CDR3nt: TGTGCCAGCAGCCTAGACAGGTTACAAGAGACCCAGTACTTC; CDR3aa: CASSLDRLQETQYF
d_gene: TRBD2; abundance: NA; j_gene: TRBJ2-5; v_gene: TRBV7-2; CDR3nt: TGTGCCAGCAGCTTATATCGGGAGGGAAAGACCCAGTACTTC; CDR3aa: CASSLYREGKTQYF
d_gene: NA; abundance: once; j_gene: TRBJ2-1; v_gene: TRBV5-4; CDR3nt: TGTGCCAGCAGCTTGATTGGGGTTCATGAGCAGTTCTTC; CDR3aa: CASSLIGVHEQFF
d_gene: NA; abundance: NA; j_gene: TRBJ2-7; v_gene: TRBV5-1; CDR3nt: TGCGCCAGCAGCTTGGGAGGGAGTCTCTACGAGCAGTACTTC; CDR3aa: CASSLGGSLYEQYF
d_gene: NA; abundance: few; j_gene: TRBJ1-1; v_gene: TRBV6-5; CDR3nt: TGTGCCACACGGACAGACTTAAGATCCACTGAAGCTTTCTTT; CDR3aa: CATRTDLRSTEAFF
d_gene: NA; abundance: few; j_gene: TRBJ1-4; v_gene: TRBV11-1; CDR3nt: TGTGCCAGCAGCTGGAGCGGCAGTATGAATGAAAAACTGTTTTTT; CDR3aa: CASSWSGSMNEKLFF
d_gene: NA; abundance: NA; j_gene: TRBJ2-7; v_gene: TRBV27; CDR3nt: TGTGCCAGCAGTCCAGCGGGACAGAGTTACGAGCAGTACTTC; CDR3aa: CASSPAGQSYEQYF
d_gene: NA; abundance: few; j_gene: TRBJ1-2; v_gene: TRBV29-1; CDR3nt: TGCAGCGTTGGCGATGTCGGAAGTGGCTACACCTTC; CDR3aa: CSVGDVGSGYTF
d_gene: NA; abundance: few; j_gene: TRBJ2-5; v_gene: TRBV18; CDR3nt: TGTGCCAGCTCACCGGTGGACAGACAAGAGACCCAGTACTTC; CDR3aa: CASSPVDRQETQYF